This is a list of T cell receptor beta chains from one sample in a study of CD8 T cells in Susac syndrome. TCRdb fed the immunoSEQ multiplex PCR reads into MiXCR, producing one record per CDR3 protein. The table includes under 200,000 distinct CDR3 sequences, about 96% detected once. The sample taken for sequencing was CD4+ T cells from PBMCs. These receptors were taken from a human donor with Susac syndrome. CDR3s include the opening cysteine and the closing phenylalanine or tryptophan. A D gene is named only where the DNA matches it firmly. For some rows the clone size is stated as once, few or many, or as a class when expanded; others skip it.

>.|TRBV29-1|.|TRBJ2-7
CSVVGTRTPREQYF
TGCAGCGTTGTTGGTACTAGGACCCCTAGGGAGCAGTACTTC
>.|TRBV9|.|TRBJ2-1
CASNSPGLYNEQFF
TGTGCCAGCAACTCCCCAGGGCTATACAATGAGCAGTTCTTC
>.|TRBV3-1|.|TRBJ1-1
CASSLRTEAFF
TGTGCCAGCAGTCTCCGGACTGAAGCTTTCTTT
>.|TRBV7-9|TRBD1|TRBJ1-1
CASSSTGANTEAFF
TGTGCCAGCAGCTCGACAGGGGCGAACACTGAAGCTTTCTTT
>.|TRBV6-6|.|TRBJ2-1
CASTFGPANEQFF
TGTGCCAGCACCTTCGGGCCGGCCAATGAGCAGTTCTTC
>.|TRBV11-2|TRBD1|TRBJ1-3
CASSPPGQTSGNTIYF
TGTGCCAGCAGCCCCCCGGGACAGACCTCTGGAAACACCATATATTTT
>.|TRBV7-3|TRBD1|TRBJ2-6
CASSLQGASLAGANVLTF
TGTGCCAGCAGCTTACAGGGGGCTTCCCTTGCGGGGGCCAACGTCCTGACTTTC
>.|TRBV4-2|TRBD1|TRBJ1-2
CASSQTGQSYGYTF
TGTGCCAGCAGCCAAACGGGACAGAGCTATGGCTACACCTTC
>.|TRBV6-2/TRBV6-3|TRBD2|TRBJ2-5
CASSQQGLARLSGTQYF
TGTGCCAGCAGCCAACAAGGACTAGCGAGGTTAAGCGGGACCCAGTACTTC
>once|TRBV4-3|.|TRBJ2-1
CASSQGLSGREQFF
TGCGCCAGCAGCCAGGGACTTTCCGGGAGAGAGCAGTTCTTC
>.|TRBV20-1|TRBD1|TRBJ2-1
CSARRDRGNNEQFF
TGCAGTGCTAGGCGTGACAGGGGGAACAATGAGCAGTTCTTC
>once|TRBV6-1|TRBD2|TRBJ2-1
CASSQKASSGVNEQFF
TGTGCCAGCAGTCAGAAGGCGTCTAGCGGGGTCAATGAGCAGTTCTTC
>.|TRBV29-1|.|TRBJ1-2
CSAMGHLNYGYTF
TGCAGCGCTATGGGACACCTTAACTATGGCTACACCTTC
>.|TRBV10-3|.|TRBJ1-3
CAISEGGLSGNTIYF
TGTGCCATCAGTGAGGGTGGCCTCTCGGGAAACACCATATATTTT
>.|TRBV4-3|.|TRBJ1-2
CASSSQQGYGYTF
TGCGCCAGCAGCTCTCAACAGGGCTATGGCTACACCTTC
>once|TRBV14|.|TRBJ1-1
CASSQVWGEAFF
TGTGCCAGCAGCCAAGTGTGGGGTGAAGCTTTCTTT
>.|TRBV5-1|.|TRBJ2-7
CASSAKFSSASYEQYF
TGCGCCAGCAGCGCTAAATTTTCGTCTGCCTCCTACGAGCAGTACTTC
>once|TRBV7-2|TRBD2|TRBJ2-1
CASRLAPFPNEQFF
TGTGCCAGCAGACTAGCGCCATTTCCCAATGAGCAGTTCTTC
>.|TRBV29-1|.|TRBJ2-7
CSVEGPLGVDEQYF
TGCAGCGTTGAAGGACCGCTCGGGGTTGACGAGCAGTACTTC
>.|TRBV7-9|.|TRBJ2-1
CASIPGGYNEQFF
TGTGCCAGCATCCCCGGGGGCTACAATGAGCAGTTCTTC
>.|TRBV30|TRBD1|TRBJ1-5
CASKETGVNQPQHF
TGTGCCTCGAAAGAGACAGGGGTCAATCAGCCCCAGCATTTT
>.|TRBV30|.|TRBJ2-3
CAWSVGQDTQYF
TGTGCCTGGAGTGTCGGCCAGGATACGCAGTATTTT
>.|TRBV5-1|.|TRBJ2-5
CASSAPEVAFGETQYF
TGCGCCAGCAGCGCCCCCGAGGTAGCGTTCGGAGAGACCCAGTACTTC
>once|TRBV4-3|.|TRBJ2-5
CASSQDVGSRGQETQYF
TGCGCCAGCAGCCAAGATGTAGGCAGTCGCGGACAAGAGACCCAGTACTTC
>.|TRBV5-1|TRBD2|TRBJ2-2
CASSPPGLAGAGELFF
TGCGCCAGCAGCCCCCCGGGACTAGCGGGTGCCGGGGAGCTGTTTTTT
>.|TRBV9|TRBD2|TRBJ2-1
CASSVGVGLAGDRNEQFF
TGTGCCAGCAGCGTAGGTGTGGGACTAGCGGGAGATAGAAATGAGCAGTTCTTC
>.|TRBV30|.|TRBJ1-3
CAWSVTVGNTIYF
TGTGCCTGGAGTGTAACCGTGGGAAACACCATATATTTT
>.|TRBV5-4|.|TRBJ2-5
CASSFQQTQETQYF
TGTGCCAGCAGCTTTCAGCAGACTCAAGAGACCCAGTACTTC
>.|TRBV5-4|.|TRBJ2-3
CASSLYGPSTDTQYF
TGTGCCAGCAGCTTATACGGCCCTAGCACAGATACGCAGTATTTT
>.|TRBV29-1|TRBD1|TRBJ2-2
CSPPWDRILNTGELFF
TGCAGCCCCCCCTGGGACAGGATCTTGAACACCGGGGAGCTGTTTTTT
>.|TRBV20-1|.|TRBJ2-5
CSVRSDGETQYF
TGCAGTGTCCGGTCGGATGGGGAGACCCAGTACTTC
>.|TRBV29-1|.|TRBJ2-3
CSVAEVGTDTQYF
TGCAGCGTTGCAGAGGTTGGGACAGATACGCAGTATTTT
>.|TRBV12-3/TRBV12-4|TRBD2|TRBJ2-7
CASSPSGPHYEQYF
TGTGCCAGCAGCCCTAGCGGGCCCCATTACGAGCAGTACTTC
>.|TRBV20-1|TRBD1|TRBJ2-7
CSAINPGQGSYEQYF
TGCAGTGCTATTAACCCGGGACAGGGCTCCTACGAGCAGTACTTC
>.|TRBV9|.|TRBJ2-6
CASSVHESGANVLTF
TGTGCCAGCAGCGTACACGAGTCTGGGGCCAACGTCCTGACTTTC
>.|TRBV5-1|.|TRBJ1-4
CASSRTEKNEKLFF
TGCGCCAGCAGCCGGACAGAGAAAAATGAAAAACTGTTTTTT
>.|TRBV4-1|.|TRBJ1-5
CASSQDRLAQPQHF
TGCGCCAGCAGCCAAGATCGTCTGGCACAGCCCCAGCATTTT
>.|TRBV28|.|TRBJ1-3
CASSLTHISGNTIYF
TGTGCCAGCAGTTTAACCCACATCTCTGGAAACACCATATATTTT
>.|TRBV7-3|TRBD1|TRBJ2-2
CASSDPRGPAGELFF
TGTGCCAGCAGCGACCCCAGGGGGCCCGCCGGGGAGCTGTTTTTT
>.|TRBV18|.|TRBJ1-1
CASAQGENTEAFF
TGTGCCAGCGCACAGGGTGAGAACACTGAAGCTTTCTTT
>.|TRBV19|.|TRBJ2-4
CASSQQDLAKNIQYF
TGTGCCAGTAGCCAACAGGATCTAGCCAAAAACATTCAGTACTTC
>.|TRBV9|.|TRBJ1-6
CASSTGHTSPLHF
TGTGCCAGCAGCACCGGACATACCTCACCCCTCCACTTT
>.|TRBV27|TRBD2|TRBJ2-5
CASSLYASGRFWGTQYF
TGTGCCAGCAGTTTATACGCTAGCGGGAGGTTTTGGGGGACCCAGTACTTC
>once|TRBV7-6|TRBD2|TRBJ2-3
CASSLISSGGTSTDTQYF
TGTGCCAGCAGCTTAATCTCTAGCGGGGGGACTAGCACAGATACGCAGTATTTT
>.|TRBV12-3/TRBV12-4|.|TRBJ2-1
CASSQLFGGYNEQFF
TGTGCCAGCAGTCAACTCTTCGGAGGCTACAATGAGCAGTTCTTC
>.|TRBV4-3|.|TRBJ2-7
CASSQVVGGEQYF
TGCGCCAGCAGCCAAGTTGTAGGAGGCGAGCAGTACTTC
>.|TRBV28|.|TRBJ2-2
CASSPPKGATGELFF
TGTGCCAGCAGTCCCCCCAAGGGAGCCACCGGGGAGCTGTTTTTT
>.|TRBV5-1|.|TRBJ2-2
CASSLGQHTGELFF
TGCGCCAGCAGCTTGGGACAGCACACCGGGGAGCTGTTTTTT
>.|TRBV2|TRBD2|TRBJ2-2
CASSQTLAGANTGELFF
TGTGCCAGCAGCCAAACCCTAGCGGGGGCGAACACCGGGGAGCTGTTTTTT
>.|TRBV5-4|.|TRBJ2-7
CASSRGARYEQYF
TGTGCCAGCAGCCGGGGAGCCAGGTACGAGCAGTACTTC
>once|TRBV15|TRBD1|TRBJ2-2
CATSIAGGRTGELFF
TGTGCCACCAGCATTGCAGGGGGCCGAACCGGGGAGCTGTTTTTT
>.|TRBV5-4|TRBD1|TRBJ1-1
CASSTRQGRTEAFF
TGTGCCAGCAGCACAAGACAGGGGCGGACTGAAGCTTTCTTT
>.|TRBV12-3/TRBV12-4|TRBD1|TRBJ1-1
CASSLTGVGGTEAFF
TGTGCCAGCAGCCTGACAGGGGTGGGGGGCACTGAAGCTTTCTTT